Below are 5 T cell receptor beta chains sequenced from a single sample in a study of blood T cell repertoires in COVID-19. The protocol was immunoSEQ multiplex PCR, while the TCRdb copy is restricted to in-frame clones and leaves out a portion. The data hold 130,000 to 150,000 clones, with 78% observed a single time. What was sequenced was peripheral blood. The receptors originated from a woman aged 55-75 years with acute or convalescent COVID-19.

As concerns this clone: The junction and the germline gene differ at one end; a read error may be behind it. The rearrangement joins TRBV15 to TRBJ1-2, with TRBD1 as a possible D gene (6 bases). The CDR3 has 16 residues. Germline V CDR1 and CDR2: LNHNV, YYDKDF (reference sequence). CDR3 protein: CATNREIGRGGYGYTF. The CDR3 DNA is TGTGCCACCAACAGAGAAATCGGCAGGGGTGGCTATGGCTACACCTTC.

V usage is TRBV15 and J usage is TRBJ1-2; 7 positions match TRBD1. After removal of 1 base from V and 8 bases from J, the junction contained 4 bases not matched to a gene. Germline loops: CDR1 LNHNV, CDR2 YYDKDF (reference sequence). CDR3 length equals 13 residues. DNA of the CDR3: TGTGCCACCAGCAGAGGACAGGGTTACGGCTACACCTTC. Protein product: CATSRGQGYGYTF. The full variable domain, completed using reference TRBV15 and TRBJ1-2, is DAMVIQNPRYQVTQFGKPVTLSCSQTLNHNVMYWYQQKSSQAPKLLFHYYDKDFNNEADTPDNFQSRRPNTSFCFLDIRSPGLGDTAMYLCATSRGQGYGYTFGSGTRLTVV.

This clone was recorded only once. V and J are TRBV11-2 and TRBJ2-3; TRBD1 agrees at 7 bases. CDR1 is SGHAT, CDR2 FQNNGV, per germline. Losses at the gene ends were 5 bases for V and 1 base for J; bases not matched to a gene: 9. This CDR3 has 16 residues. CDR3 residues: CASSLQGHGGTDTQYF. The CDR3, as DNA: TGTGCCAGCAGCCTACAGGGGCACGGTGGCACAGATACGCAGTATTTT.

The rearrangement uses TRBV12-5 and TRBJ2-1, with 7 bases lining up with TRBD1. The CDR3 runs 15 residues. V was pared by 2 bases and J by 6 bases, with 7 bases of the junction left unmatched. The germline gives CDR1 LGHNT, CDR2 FRNRAP. This CDR3 reads CASGLIVSGGNEQFF. In nucleotides, the CDR3 is TGTGCTAGTGGTTTGATCGTTTCAGGGGGCAATGAGCAGTTCTTC.

The chain recombines TRBV12-3 or TRBV12-4 with TRBJ1-6, with unresolved D. V shed 6 bases and J shed 13 bases, with 16 bases lying between them. The CDR3 is made up of 13 amino acids. CDR3 nucleotide sequence: TGTGCCAGCAGCAGGACGGGGTCTTCCCCCCTCCACTTT. Amino acid sequence: CASSRTGSSPLHF.